This TCR beta chain was recovered during a study of T cell responses to AZD1222 COVID-19 vaccine. V dropped 1 base and J dropped 8; count of bases not matched to a gene: 9. The CDR3 sequence is 16 residues long. CDR1 and CDR2 (germline): MGHRA, YSYEKL. This clone occurred once. Assay: immunoSEQ multiplex PCR; the TCRdb copy retains only in-frame clones and omits some. In the table there are tens of thousands of clones, 80% of which are singletons. This specimen consisted of peripheral blood, obtained on day 0 of AZD1222 vaccination. The genes are TRBV4-1 and TRBJ2-1, with TRBD2 identical over 9 bases. This clonotype was sampled from an adult in good health. The chain's CDR3 is CASSQGSSGRGDEQFF. The DNA of the CDR3 is TGCGCCAGCAGCCAAGGAAGTAGCGGGAGAGGAGATGAGCAGTTCTTC.